This T cell receptor (beta chain) is from a study of blood T cell repertoires in COVID-19 (dated by TCRdb to 2018 to 2020). Regarding the study in general: Collaborator samples came from the United States, Italy and Spain and covered acute and convalescent phases of COVID-19. The prospective study material was composed of cDNA or gDNA derived from T cells, B-cell-depleted T cells, or PBMCs. Subjects who had been exposed to COVID-19, were actively infected with it, or had recovered from it provided the deeply sampled blood TCRbeta repertoires that made up the dataset. The repertoires were released in a freely available public database intended as a resource for research on the immune response to SARS-CoV-2. Samples came from the ongoing ImmuneRACE study (first 160 participants) plus 1,254 subjects from 6 global collaborators. Nearly every sample came with metadata listing a de-identified subject ID, COVID-19 status, age in years and sex. Where available, HLA class I and class II types were taken from metadata supplied by the sample provider and were not determined by assay-based typing. The paper's findings and limits, for the study overall: The quantity of clinical and demographic metadata differed by source and by participant and was supplied without curation.

With regard to this clone: It lacks a known antigen. Nothing much larger sits one base from this clone, and base qualities are not available.

Each collaborating institution followed its own protocols to collect whole blood in K2EDTA tubes. For TCRbeta analysis, collaborator samples were shipped as frozen whole blood, as isolated PBMCs, or as DNA extracted from either sample type. V is pared back by 0 bases and J by 0 bases, with 15 bases lying between the germline termini. Spanning cysteine to phenylalanine, the CDR3 consists of 18 amino acids. Only the CDR3 region is kept as DNA, spanning 54 bases read in frame from base 1. CDR1 and CDR2 (LNHDA, SQIVND) derive from the germline V gene (reference sequence). TCRbeta CDR3 regions were amplified from genomic DNA by means of the immunoSEQ Assay, a bias-controlled multiplex PCR. The original pipeline was this. The number of nucleated cells in each sample was estimated from the amplification of reference gene primers within the assay. To quantify the absolute abundance of each unique TCRbeta CDR3 rearrangement, sequence reads were collapsed and filtered. For each sample, productive Simpson clonality was calculated as the square root of Simpson's diversity index across productive rearrangements. As stored in TCRdb, this immuneACCESS dataset retains in-frame rearrangements with V and J assigned. A fraction of the clones does not appear; measured against another copy, unresolved V genes explain less than half of the discrepancy, and the remainder lacks a known reason. V and J calls and clone size follow that table, whereas D and trimming were derived from the DNA. A total of about 42,000 clones appear in this sample, 75% to 90% of them only once. The ten largest make up around 25% of the sample.

The TCR originated in a woman of 80 years or more in a cohort sampled during active or convalescent COVID-19. The specimen sequenced was peripheral blood. This sequence uses TRBV19 and TRBJ1-5, with TRBD1 tentatively as D gene (5 bases match). DNA sequence: TGTGCCAGTAGTATAGATCTGCAGCAGGGTTATAGCAATCAGCCCCAGCATTTT. Its protein product is CASSIDLQQGYSNQPQHF. When the CDR3 is completed using the reference TRBV19 and TRBJ1-5 genes on either side, the full variable domain is DGGITQSPKYLFRKEGQNVTLSCEQNLNHDAMYWYRQDPGQGLRLIYYSQIVNDFQKGDIAEGYSVSREKKESFPLTVTSAQKNPTAFYLCASSIDLQQGYSNQPQHFGDGTRLSIL.